The 15 T cell receptor beta chains below were found in one sample sequenced in a study of cytomegalovirus exposure and HLA in healthy donors. Both 60 Vbeta primers and 13 Jbeta primers went into the PCR. TCRdb's table, derived via immunoSEQ multiplex PCR, lists solely in-frame clones and lacks some. Among some 160,000 clones, roughly 84% were seen once, and the ten largest hold roughly 1.5%. The sequenced sample consisted of PBMCs. The origin of the receptors is a woman between 18 and 29 years old in good health and CMV-seronegative.

A few counts support this clone. V gene TRBV27 combines with J gene TRBJ2-5; D not resolved. Germline CDR1 and CDR2: MNHEY and SMNVEV (reference sequence). V dropped 3 bases and J dropped 2 bases, with 10 bases sitting between them. This CDR3 region has 14 residues. The CDR3 DNA reads TGTGCCAGCAGTTTCAGATCAGGTCAAGAGACCCAGTACTTC. Its translation is CASSFRSGQETQYF.

The chain couples TRBV2 to TRBJ1-5; 10 positions match TRBD1. Trimming took 8 bases from V and 0 from J; bases not matched to a gene: 7. CDR3 length: 16 amino acids. Per the germline V gene, CDR1 is SNHLY and CDR2 is FYNNEI. CDR3 sequence (DNA): TGTGCCAGCCGGGACAGGGGCAGATATAGCAATCAGCCCCAGCATTTT. This gives the protein CASRDRGRYSNQPQHF.

The chain uses TRBV15 and TRBJ2-2; 9 bases align to TRBD2. The CDR3 runs to 16 residues. Germline trimming cut 0 bases from V and 5 bases from J; bases unmatched to any gene: 4. The V gene's germline CDR1 is LNHNV and CDR2 YYDKDF (reference sequence). CDR3 DNA: TGTGCCACCAGCAGAGAGGGCGGGGGGGCAACCGGGGAGCTGTTTTTT. This translates into CATSREGGGATGELFF.

The chain employs TRBV5-1 and TRBJ2-3, with TRBD2 identical over 12 bases. The CDR3 loop spans 18 amino acids. The J segment lost 7 bases and the V segment lost 4 bases, leaving 16 bases of the junction unmatched. Germline CDR1 and CDR2: SGHRS and YFSETQ. The CDR3 bases are TGCGCCAGCAGCCTGGGGCCCTTACTAGCGGGGGGATCTAATACGCAGTATTTT. Translated, it gives CASSLGPLLAGGSNTQYF.

The chain is built from TRBV6-5 and TRBJ2-1, with TRBD1 matching over 7 bases. V was clipped by 2 bases and J by 3 bases; unmatched bases: 4. The germline CDR1 and CDR2 sequences are MNHEY and SVGAGI. The CDR3 totals 15 residues. For the CDR3, the DNA is TGTGCCAGCAGTTACGAGGGACAGAGCTACAATGAGCAGTTCTTC. It codes for CASSYEGQSYNEQFF.

The V call is TRBV4-1, the J call TRBJ1-5; TRBD1 might be the D (5 bases). Trimming left V 2 bases short and J 5 bases short, with 13 bases between. CDR1 is MGHRA, CDR2 YSYEKL, per germline. The CDR3 totals 15 residues. This chain's CDR3 is CASSQLETDHQPQHF. In DNA form, the CDR3 reads TGCGCCAGCAGCCAACTCGAGACAGATCATCAGCCCCAGCATTTT.

This chain joins TRBV6-1 and TRBJ1-4; maybe TRBD1 (6 bases). Per germline, CDR1 MNHNS and CDR2 SASEGT. The CDR3 contains 14 residues. V was pared by 2 bases and J by 8 bases, with 12 bases between. The DNA for the CDR3 is TGTGCCAGCAGTGAATGGGGGGGGCGCGAAAAACTGTTTTTT. It translates to CASSEWGGREKLFF.

In DNA form, the CDR3 reads TGTGCCAGCAGCGTAGGAGTGGACAGGTTCACAGATACGCAGTATTTT. Residues: CASSVGVDRFTDTQYF. The genes are TRBV9 and TRBJ2-3, with 7 bases matching TRBD1. This CDR3 contains 16 residues. With 0 bases clipped from V and 2 bases from J, the junction kept 6 bases outside the gene matches. Germline V gene lookup returns CDR1 SGDLS and CDR2 YYNGEE.

The chain has TRBV7-3 and TRBJ1-3, with no clear D. This CDR3 spans 13 amino acids. V dropped 2 bases and J dropped 3 bases, with 5 bases sitting between them. Germline CDR1 is SGHTA and CDR2 is FQGTGA. The CDR3 bases are TGTGCCAGCAGCTTATCGGTTGGAAACACCATATATTTT. Translating gives CASSLSVGNTIYF. The variable domain in full, completed from reference TRBV7-3 and TRBJ1-3, reads GAGVSQTPSNKVTEKGKYVELRCDPISGHTALYWYRQSLGQGPEFLIYFQGTGAADDSGLPNDRFFAVRPEGSVSTLKIQRTERGDSAVYLCASSLSVGNTIYFGEGSWLTVV.

This clone came up once. The J gene is TRBJ2-5, the V gene TRBV5-1; 12 bases align to TRBD2. V was clipped by 4 bases and J by 9 bases; unmatched bases: 10. The germline V gene encodes CDR1 SGHRS and CDR2 YFSETQ. The CDR3 runs to 15 residues. CDR3 DNA sequence: TGCGCCAGCAGCGAGGGACTAGCGGGCGATTCGTCCCAGTACTTC. The encoded protein is CASSEGLAGDSSQYF. Drawing the rest from reference TRBV5-1 and TRBJ2-5, the complete variable domain is KAGVTQTPRYLIKTRGQQVTLSCSPISGHRSVSWYQQTPGQGLQFLFEYFSETQRNKGNFPGRFSGRQFSNSRSEMNVSTLELGDSALYLCASSEGLAGDSSQYFGPGTRLLVL.

This clone came up once. This chain uses TRBV28 with TRBJ1-1; 9 positions match TRBD1. The CDR3 length is 16 residues. V shed 2 bases and J 4 bases; nucleotides not matched to a gene: 8. CDR1 and CDR2 (germline): MDHEN, SYDVKM. CDR3 bases: TGTGCCAGCAGTTTACGTCCTTACAGGGGGCCCACTGAAGCTTTCTTT. Protein: CASSLRPYRGPTEAFF.

The chain has TRBV7-2 and TRBJ1-5; D perhaps matches TRBD1 (5 bases). Trimming cost V 0 bases and J 7 bases, with 10 bases left between them. The CDR3 is made up of 14 amino acids. Germline CDR1 is SGHTA and CDR2 is FQGNSA. CDR3: CASSLAGVGQPQHF. The CDR3 DNA is TGTGCCAGCAGCTTAGCAGGGGTTGGCCAGCCCCAGCATTTT.

This chain links TRBV27 with TRBJ1-1; possible D gene TRBD1, 6 bases. Germline V lookup: CDR1 MNHEY, CDR2 SMNVEV (reference sequence). V was pared by 4 bases and J by 1 base, with 10 bases between. The CDR3 sequence is 14 residues long. The CDR3 sequence is CASSSSTGNTEAFF. In DNA, the CDR3 is TGTGCCAGCAGTTCCTCGACAGGGAACACTGAAGCTTTCTTT.

This clone was counted between two and nine times. The chain links TRBV9 to TRBJ1-1; D is perhaps TRBD1 (5 bases). Trimming removed 3 bases from V and 5 bases from J, with 20 bases in between. Germline assignment: CDR1 SGDLS and CDR2 YYNGEE. This CDR3 is built from 16 residues. The CDR3 reads CASSAMGPRVNTEAFF. The DNA of the CDR3 is TGTGCCAGCAGCGCTATGGGGCCAAGGGTAAATACTGAAGCTTTCTTT.

The chain links TRBV27 to TRBJ1-5; TRBD1 matches at 12 bases. Germline assignment: CDR1 MNHEY and CDR2 SMNVEV (reference sequence). The ends lost 6 bases at V and 7 bases at J; junction bases unmatched: 10. The CDR3 has 16 residues. The CDR3 reads CASSPGTGGAGQPQHF. The CDR3, as DNA: TGTGCCAGCAGCCCCGGGACAGGGGGCGCCGGGCAGCCCCAGCATTTT.